This T cell receptor (beta chain) was captured by sequencing in a study of CD8+ T cells in alopecia areata. General study findings and limits: Scalp clonality and expanded CD8+ clones among the top 100 fell significantly with tofacitinib. Normal skin's resident alphabeta T cells are sequenced alongside lesional scalp T cells.

V gave up 7 bases and J gave up 0 bases, with 12 bases separating them. The CDR3 runs to 13 residues. CDR1 is SQVTM, CDR2 ANQGSEA, per germline. This clone was recorded only once. Antigen specificity is unknown. Sequencing relied on a cDNA template that was reverse transcribed from extracted RNA. Libraries were prepared by immunoSEQ multiplex PCR; TCRdb keeps only in-frame clonotypes and omits some of them. The table shows 150,000 to 200,000 clones, with around three fifths occurring only once. Treatment noted: oral pan-JAK inhibitor, 5-10 mg twice daily. The rearrangement joins TRBV29-1 to TRBJ1-1; D remains ambiguous. Sequencing was performed on CD4+ T cells sorted from blood, taken at week 24, from a patient treated with tofacitinib. The clonotype originates from a human donor with alopecia areata. The DNA for the CDR3 is TGCAGCGCGATGGGCAGCTTGAACACTGAAGCTTTCTTT. This translates into CSAMGSLNTEAFF.